Listed below are T cell receptor beta chains from one sample, sequenced in a study of blood T cell repertoires in COVID-19. TCRdb's copy holds only in-frame clones and misses some; the assay was immunoSEQ multiplex PCR. The sample records under 300,000 clones, around 83% being singletons. The sample was peripheral blood. These receptors were obtained from a woman aged 40-49 years who had recovered from COVID-19. Each CDR3 is given with its conserved first and last residue. A D gene is named only where the DNA matches it firmly. A clone size is listed for some rows: how often the clone was seen (once, few, many), or a class if it is expanded.

size	V	D	J	CDR3	DNA
-	TRBV19	-	TRBJ2-5	CASSSGTLPQETQYF	TGTGCCAGTAGCTCCGGGACTCTACCGCAAGAGACCCAGTACTTC
-	TRBV6-1	TRBD1	TRBJ1-2	CASSEEYNRWGQDYGYTF	TGTGCCAGCAGTGAAGAGTACAACCGGTGGGGACAGGACTATGGCTACACCTTC
-	TRBV6-2/TRBV6-3	TRBD1	TRBJ2-7	CASSSGQGGEQYF	TGTGCCAGCAGTTCGGGACAGGGAGGCGAGCAGTACTTC
-	TRBV11-3	-	TRBJ1-4	CASSPRDTLSTNEKLFF	TGTGCCAGCAGCCCAAGGGACACCCTCTCAACTAATGAAAAACTGTTTTTT
-	TRBV4-1	TRBD2	TRBJ2-7	CASSQDITSGTYEQYF	TGCGCCAGCAGCCAAGATATAACTAGCGGTACCTACGAGCAGTACTTC
-	TRBV19	TRBD1	TRBJ1-6	CASLDRARASPLHF	TGTGCCAGTCTCGACAGGGCGCGAGCTTCACCCCTCCACTTT
-	TRBV3-1/TRBV3-2	-	TRBJ1-5	CASSQGAPGDQPQHF	TGTGCCAGCAGCCAAGGGGCCCCCGGGGATCAGCCCCAGCATTTT
-	TRBV28	-	TRBJ1-1	CASIPGQRNTEAFF	TGTGCCAGCATTCCCGGACAGAGGAACACTGAAGCTTTCTTT
once	TRBV5-4	-	TRBJ1-2	CASSLGRISNYGYTF	TGTGCCAGCAGCTTGGGCCGTATCAGTAACTATGGCTACACCTTC
-	TRBV5-1	-	TRBJ2-1	CASSLSWGDNEQFF	TGCGCCAGCAGCTTGAGCTGGGGAGACAATGAGCAGTTCTTC
-	TRBV19	TRBD1	TRBJ2-1	CASSPGQGFNEQFF	TGTGCCAGTAGCCCGGGACAGGGTTTTAATGAGCAGTTCTTC
few	TRBV6-5	TRBD2	TRBJ2-7	CASELAGAVEQYF	TGTGCCAGCGAGTTAGCGGGGGCAGTGGAGCAGTACTTC
-	TRBV19	-	TRBJ2-2	CASSMGRGNGELFF	TGTGCCAGTAGTATGGGAAGGGGGAACGGGGAGCTGTTTTTT